These T cell receptor beta chains were read from a single sample in a study of pediatric ulcerative colitis. Profiling relied on immunoSEQ multiplex PCR, and the TCRdb table lists in-frame clones only, not all of them. The sample records 30,000 or so clones, about 81% being singletons. The sequencing input was gut tissue. These receptors originate from a boy aged 5 to 17 with mild ulcerative colitis. CDR3s include the opening cysteine and the closing phenylalanine or tryptophan. The order of the fields is J gene, clone size, V gene, D gene, CDR3 DNA, CDR3 protein. A D gene is named only where the DNA matches it firmly. Expanded clones get a size class; other rows say once, few or many, or leave the size out.

>TRBJ2-3|-|TRBV5-1|-
TGCGCCAGCAAGTGGGGGGCACCCACAGATACGCAGTATTTT
CASKWGAPTDTQYF
>TRBJ1-2|once|TRBV30|-
TGTGCCTGGAGGAGACAGCCTCGGGGGTTTGGCTACACCTTC
CAWRRQPRGFGYTF
>TRBJ1-4|-|TRBV5-1|-
TGCGCCAGCAGCTTATTCCCGGGACGGCTTAATGAAAAACTGTTTTTT
CASSLFPGRLNEKLFF
>TRBJ1-5|-|TRBV5-6|-
TGTGCCAGCAGCTTGGCTACCCCCGAGGGCAATCAGCCCCAGCATTTT
CASSLATPEGNQPQHF
>TRBJ1-2|-|TRBV29-1|-
TGCAGCGTTGAAGTTCGTGGGGTCTATGGCTACACCTTC
CSVEVRGVYGYTF
>TRBJ2-5|-|TRBV11-2|-
TGTGCCAGCAGCTTTAAATTCCAGGCCCTTGGGACCCAGTACTTC
CASSFKFQALGTQYF
>TRBJ1-2|-|TRBV7-2|TRBD1
TGTGCCAGCAGCTCGCACAGGGGGCTCTATGGCTACACCTTC
CASSSHRGLYGYTF
>TRBJ2-3|-|TRBV5-8|-
TGTGCCAGCGCGAGAATATCTCTCGCCACAGATACGCAGTATTTT
CASARISLATDTQYF
>TRBJ2-1|once|TRBV13|TRBD2
TGTGCCAGCAGCTTACAAGGCGGGGGGTCCTACAATGAGCAGTTCTTC
CASSLQGGGSYNEQFF
>TRBJ2-3|-|TRBV10-2|TRBD2
TGCGCCAGCAGCGGGGGGGCCTTCACAGATACGCAGTATTTT
CASSGGAFTDTQYF
>TRBJ2-3|-|TRBV19|-
TGTGCCAGTAACAAACAGGATACGCAGTATTTT
CASNKQDTQYF
>TRBJ2-7|-|TRBV2|-
TGTGCCAGCAGTGTTGGGGTAGGTGGGGGAGCTCAATACTACGAGCAGTACTTC
CASSVGVGGGAQYYEQYF
>TRBJ2-5|-|TRBV14|TRBD1
TGTGCCAGCAGCCGGGACAGACAAGAGACCCAGTACTTC
CASSRDRQETQYF
>TRBJ2-1|-|TRBV29-1|TRBD1
TGCAGCGTTTCCCCGGGACAGCCCGTGGATGAGCAGTTCTTC
CSVSPGQPVDEQFF
>TRBJ1-3|-|TRBV4-2|-
TGTGCCAGCAGCCAAACCGGGTCGGCTGGAAACACCATATATTTT
CASSQTGSAGNTIYF
>TRBJ2-1|-|TRBV2|-
TGTGCCAGCAGTGAATTAGGAATCACCTACAATGAGCAGTTCTTC
CASSELGITYNEQFF
>TRBJ2-6|-|TRBV5-1|-
TGCGCCAGCAGCTTTCCCAGGGGAGGAATAAAGGTCCCTGGGGCCAACGTCCTGACTTTC
CASSFPRGGIKVPGANVLTF
>TRBJ1-2|few|TRBV15|-
TGTGCCACCAGCCTGAGGGACGTGGACGGCTACACCTTC
CATSLRDVDGYTF
>TRBJ2-7|-|TRBV5-1|TRBD1
TGCGCCAGCAGCTTGGGTTCGACAGGGTTGCACGAGCAGTACTTC
CASSLGSTGLHEQYF
>TRBJ2-3|-|TRBV30|-
TGTGCCTGGGAGGGAGATACGCAGTATTTT
CAWEGDTQYF
>TRBJ1-2|-|TRBV9|TRBD1
TGTGCCAGCAGCGTAAAGGGGGCTGGCTATGGCTACACCTTC
CASSVKGAGYGYTF
>TRBJ1-5|-|TRBV10-3|TRBD1
TGTGCCATCAGCCTTACAGGGGGGAATCAGCCCCAGCATTTT
CAISLTGGNQPQHF
>TRBJ2-7|-|TRBV21-1|-
TGTGCCAGCAGCAAGGATCGACAGACCTACGAGCAGTACTTC
CASSKDRQTYEQYF
>TRBJ2-1|-|TRBV2|TRBD1
TGTGCCAGCAGTGAAGACAGGGGGCTTTACAATGAGCAGTTCTTC
CASSEDRGLYNEQFF
>TRBJ2-1|once|TRBV5-8|-
TGTGCCAGCAGCTTGGAGATAGAGGATGAGCAGTTCTTC
CASSLEIEDEQFF
>TRBJ1-2|-|TRBV11-3|-
TGTGCCAGCAGCTTAGGTGCGGTTTCGAACTATGGCTACACCTTC
CASSLGAVSNYGYTF
>TRBJ1-5|once|TRBV4-1|-
TGCGCCAGCAGCCCCCCCCGGGGGATCCTGGGGAGCAATCAGCCCCAGCATTTT
CASSPPRGILGSNQPQHF
>TRBJ2-1|-|TRBV2|TRBD2
TGTGCCAGCAGTCTTCTAGCGGGGTACAATGAGCAGTTCTTC
CASSLLAGYNEQFF
>TRBJ2-5|-|TRBV10-2|-
TGCGCCAGCAGTGAGCGGCAGGCACAAGAGACCCAGTACTTC
CASSERQAQETQYF
>TRBJ2-7|-|TRBV6-1|TRBD1
TGTGCCAGCAGCCGGGACAGGGGAAAGAACGAGCAGTACTTC
CASSRDRGKNEQYF
>TRBJ2-7|once|TRBV30|-
TGTGCCTGGAACTCTGATTTTTACGAGCAGTACTTC
CAWNSDFYEQYF